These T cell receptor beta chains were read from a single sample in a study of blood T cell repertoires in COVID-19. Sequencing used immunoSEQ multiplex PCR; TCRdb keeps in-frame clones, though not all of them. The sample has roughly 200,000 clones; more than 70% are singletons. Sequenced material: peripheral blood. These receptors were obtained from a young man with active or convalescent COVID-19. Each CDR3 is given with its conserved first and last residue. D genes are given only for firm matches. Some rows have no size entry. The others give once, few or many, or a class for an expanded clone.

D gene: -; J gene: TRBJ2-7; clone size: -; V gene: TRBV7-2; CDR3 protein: CATSPSAGAYEQYF; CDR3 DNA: TGTGCCACCTCTCCGTCGGCGGGCGCCTACGAGCAGTACTTC
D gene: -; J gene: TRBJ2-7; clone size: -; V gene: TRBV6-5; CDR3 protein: CASEVSGPSADEQYF; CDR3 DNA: TGTGCCAGCGAGGTTAGCGGACCCTCGGCGGACGAGCAGTACTTC
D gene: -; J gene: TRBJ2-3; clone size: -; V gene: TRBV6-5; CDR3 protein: CASSYSAGYPDTQYF; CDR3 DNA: TGTGCCAGCAGTTACTCGGCAGGGTACCCAGATACGCAGTATTTT
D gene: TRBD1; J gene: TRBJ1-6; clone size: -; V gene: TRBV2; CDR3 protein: CASSLGQSSYNSPLHF; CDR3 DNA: TGTGCCAGCAGTTTGGGACAGAGCTCCTATAATTCACCCCTCCACTTT
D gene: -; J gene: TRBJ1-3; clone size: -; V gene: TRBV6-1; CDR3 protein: CASREAGAPGNTIYF; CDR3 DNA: TGTGCCAGCAGGGAAGCGGGGGCTCCTGGAAACACCATATATTTT
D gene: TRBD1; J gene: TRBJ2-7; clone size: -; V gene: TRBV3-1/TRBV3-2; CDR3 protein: CASRGAGTGTYEQYF; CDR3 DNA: TGTGCCAGCAGAGGAGCCGGGACAGGGACTTACGAGCAGTACTTC
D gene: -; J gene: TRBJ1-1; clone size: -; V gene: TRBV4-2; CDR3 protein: CASSQAYRDTEAFF; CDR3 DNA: TGTGCCAGCAGCCAAGCGTACCGGGACACTGAAGCTTTCTTT
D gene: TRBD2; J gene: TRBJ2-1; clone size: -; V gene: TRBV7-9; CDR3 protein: CASSLDASGDNEQFF; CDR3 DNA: TGTGCCAGCAGCTTAGACGCTAGCGGGGATAATGAGCAGTTCTTC
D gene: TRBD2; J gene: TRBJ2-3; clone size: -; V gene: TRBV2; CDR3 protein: CASSPTSGSLTDTQYF; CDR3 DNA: TGTGCCAGCAGTCCGACTAGCGGGAGTTTAACTGATACGCAGTATTTT
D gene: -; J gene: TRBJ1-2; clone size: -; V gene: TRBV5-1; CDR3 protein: CASSPDPANYGYTF; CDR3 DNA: TGCGCCAGCAGTCCAGATCCCGCTAACTATGGCTACACCTTC
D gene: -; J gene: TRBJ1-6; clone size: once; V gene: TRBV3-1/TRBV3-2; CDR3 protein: CASSPQTGNSPLHF; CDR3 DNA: TGTGCCAGCAGCCCCCAGACGGGAAATTCACCCCTCCACTTT
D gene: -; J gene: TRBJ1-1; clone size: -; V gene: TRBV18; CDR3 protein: CASSPQMNTEAFF; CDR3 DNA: TGTGCCAGCTCACCTCAAATGAACACTGAAGCTTTCTTT
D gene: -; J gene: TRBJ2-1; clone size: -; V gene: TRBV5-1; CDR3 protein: CASSLAGENEQFF; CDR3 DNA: TGCGCCAGCAGCTTGGCGGGAGAGAATGAGCAGTTCTTC
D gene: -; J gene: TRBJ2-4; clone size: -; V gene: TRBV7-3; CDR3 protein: CASSLTGGIQYF; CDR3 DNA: TGTGCCAGCAGCTTGACTGGAGGGATTCAGTACTTC
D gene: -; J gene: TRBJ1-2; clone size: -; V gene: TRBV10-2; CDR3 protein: CASSDLPPGHLYGYTF; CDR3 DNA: TGCGCCAGCAGTGACCTCCCCCCGGGACACCTCTATGGCTACACCTTC
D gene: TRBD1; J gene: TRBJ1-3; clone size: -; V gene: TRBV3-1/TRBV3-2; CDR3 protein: CASSSTGTAFYSGNTIYF; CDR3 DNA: TGTGCCAGCAGCTCCACCGGGACAGCCTTTTACTCTGGAAACACCATATATTTT
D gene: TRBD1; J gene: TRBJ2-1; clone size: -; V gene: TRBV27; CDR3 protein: CASSLWGQGYNEQFF; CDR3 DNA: TGTGCCAGCAGTTTATGGGGACAGGGGTACAATGAGCAGTTCTTC
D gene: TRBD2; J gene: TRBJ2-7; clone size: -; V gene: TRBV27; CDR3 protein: CASSSTSKRYEQYF; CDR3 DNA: TGTGCCAGCAGTTCGACTAGCAAGCGCTACGAGCAGTACTTC
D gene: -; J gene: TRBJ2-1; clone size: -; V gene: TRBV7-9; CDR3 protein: CASSLAGAPVWQFF; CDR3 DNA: TGTGCCAGCAGCTTAGCAGGGGCGCCAGTTTGGCAGTTCTTC
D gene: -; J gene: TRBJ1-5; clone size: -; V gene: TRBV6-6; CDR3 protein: CASTRRDNQPQHF; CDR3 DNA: TGTGCCAGCACCCGCAGGGACAATCAGCCCCAGCATTTT
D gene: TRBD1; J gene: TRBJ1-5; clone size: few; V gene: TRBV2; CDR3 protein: CASSDRDNQPQHF; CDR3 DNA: TGTGCCAGCAGCGACAGGGATAATCAGCCCCAGCATTTT
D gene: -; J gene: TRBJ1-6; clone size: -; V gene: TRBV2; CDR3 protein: CASSEKVSGTPLHF; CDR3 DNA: TGTGCCAGCAGTGAAAAGGTTTCGGGGACACCCCTCCACTTT
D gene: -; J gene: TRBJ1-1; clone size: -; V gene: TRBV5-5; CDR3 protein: CASSRGGDPEAFF; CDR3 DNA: TGTGCCAGCAGCCGTGGGGGGGACCCTGAAGCTTTCTTT
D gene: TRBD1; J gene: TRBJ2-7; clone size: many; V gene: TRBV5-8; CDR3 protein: CASSQGFGQGEQYF; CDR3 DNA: TGTGCCAGCAGCCAAGGATTCGGACAGGGTGAGCAGTACTTC
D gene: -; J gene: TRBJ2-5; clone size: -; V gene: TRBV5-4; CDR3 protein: CASSTGHRVREETQYF; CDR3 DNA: TGTGCCAGCAGTACAGGGCATCGTGTTAGGGAAGAGACCCAGTACTTC
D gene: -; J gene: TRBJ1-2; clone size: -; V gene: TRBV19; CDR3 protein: CASSNRNPTARYGYTF; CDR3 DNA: TGTGCCAGTAGTAACAGGAATCCCACAGCCAGATATGGCTACACCTTC
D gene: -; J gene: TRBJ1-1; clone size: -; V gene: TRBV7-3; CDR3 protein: CASSSGHGTPEAFF; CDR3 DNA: TGTGCCAGCAGCTCGGGACATGGGACCCCTGAAGCTTTCTTT
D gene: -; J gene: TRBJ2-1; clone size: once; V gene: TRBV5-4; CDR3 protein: CASSFLGAGTNEQFF; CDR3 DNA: TGTGCCAGCAGCTTTCTAGGGGCTGGTACGAATGAGCAGTTCTTC
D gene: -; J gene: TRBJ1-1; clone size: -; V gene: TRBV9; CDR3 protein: CASSYKQGTEAFF; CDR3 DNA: TGTGCCAGCAGCTACAAGCAGGGGACTGAAGCTTTCTTT
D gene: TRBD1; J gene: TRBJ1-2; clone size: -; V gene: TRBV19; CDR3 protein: CASRNTGGWNYGYTF; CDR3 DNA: TGTGCCAGTAGGAATACAGGGGGCTGGAACTATGGCTACACCTTC
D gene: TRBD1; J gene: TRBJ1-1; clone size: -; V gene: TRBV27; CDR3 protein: CASSHRDRNTEAFF; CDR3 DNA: TGTGCCAGCAGTCACCGGGACAGGAACACTGAAGCTTTCTTT
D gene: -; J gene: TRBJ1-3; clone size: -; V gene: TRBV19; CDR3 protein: CASSSRDSPSGNTIYF; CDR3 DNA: TGTGCCAGTAGTTCCCGGGACTCTCCCTCTGGAAACACCATATATTTT
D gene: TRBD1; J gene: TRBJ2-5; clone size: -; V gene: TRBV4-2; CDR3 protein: CASSHRPGQEETQYF; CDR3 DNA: TGTGCCAGCAGCCACAGGCCGGGACAGGAGGAGACCCAGTACTTC
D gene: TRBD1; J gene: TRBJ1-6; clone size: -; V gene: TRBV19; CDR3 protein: CASSIGGQGNNSPLHF; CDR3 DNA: TGTGCCAGTAGTATAGGGGGACAGGGGAATAATTCACCCCTCCACTTT
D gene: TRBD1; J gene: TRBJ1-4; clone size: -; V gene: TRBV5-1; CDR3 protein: CASSLSPGTGEEMEKLFF; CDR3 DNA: TGCGCCAGCAGCTTGAGTCCCGGGACAGGGGAAGAAATGGAAAAACTGTTTTTT
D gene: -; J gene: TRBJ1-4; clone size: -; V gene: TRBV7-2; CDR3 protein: CASSLKAGRFNEKLFF; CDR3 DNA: TGTGCCAGCAGCTTAAAGGCAGGGAGGTTTAATGAAAAACTGTTTTTT
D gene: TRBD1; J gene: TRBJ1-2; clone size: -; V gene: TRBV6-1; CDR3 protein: CASSDPDRDHYGYTF; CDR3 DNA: TGTGCCAGCAGTGACCCCGACAGGGATCACTATGGCTACACCTTC
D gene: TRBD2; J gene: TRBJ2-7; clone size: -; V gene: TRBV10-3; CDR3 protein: CAISERTSTEQYF; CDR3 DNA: TGTGCCATCAGTGAGAGGACTAGCACCGAGCAGTACTTC
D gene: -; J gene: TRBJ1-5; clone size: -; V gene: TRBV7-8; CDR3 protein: CASSLDRGTPQHF; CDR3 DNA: TGTGCCAGCAGCTTAGATAGGGGCACGCCCCAGCATTTT
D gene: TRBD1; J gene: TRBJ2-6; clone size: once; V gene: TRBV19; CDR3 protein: CASAPGTGFSGANVLTF; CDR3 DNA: TGTGCCAGCGCTCCCGGGACAGGTTTCTCTGGGGCCAACGTCCTGACTTTC
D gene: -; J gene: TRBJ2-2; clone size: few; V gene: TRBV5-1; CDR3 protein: CASSNPGLLNTGELFF; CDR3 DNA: TGCGCCAGCAGCAATCCGGGACTCCTCAACACCGGGGAGCTGTTTTTT
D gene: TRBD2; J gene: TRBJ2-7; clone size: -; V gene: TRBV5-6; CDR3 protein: CASSSIQRGNSYEQYF; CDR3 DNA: TGTGCCAGCAGCTCAATCCAGCGGGGAAACTCCTACGAGCAGTACTTC
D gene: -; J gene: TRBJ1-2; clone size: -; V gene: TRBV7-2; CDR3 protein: CASSLESSGYTF; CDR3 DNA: TGTGCCAGCAGCTTAGAGAGTTCTGGCTACACCTTC
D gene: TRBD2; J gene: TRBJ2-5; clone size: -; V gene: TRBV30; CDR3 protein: CAWSSGDQETQYF; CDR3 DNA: TGTGCCTGGAGCAGCGGGGACCAAGAGACCCAGTACTTC
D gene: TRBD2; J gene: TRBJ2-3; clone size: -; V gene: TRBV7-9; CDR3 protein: CASSQSTRAGAEDTQYF; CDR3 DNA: TGTGCCAGCAGTCAATCCACTAGGGCGGGAGCGGAAGATACGCAGTATTTT
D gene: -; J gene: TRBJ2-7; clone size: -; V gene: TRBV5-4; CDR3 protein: CASSPWGTAYEQYF; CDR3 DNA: TGTGCCAGCAGCCCGTGGGGCACCGCCTACGAGCAGTACTTC
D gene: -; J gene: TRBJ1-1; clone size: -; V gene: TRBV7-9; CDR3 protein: CASSSSGGGTEAFF; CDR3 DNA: TGTGCCAGCAGCTCCTCCGGGGGGGGGACTGAAGCTTTCTTT
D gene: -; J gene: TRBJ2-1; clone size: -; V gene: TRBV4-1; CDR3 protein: CASSQGGYYNEQFF; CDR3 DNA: TGCGCCAGCAGCCAAGGGGGCTACTACAATGAGCAGTTCTTC
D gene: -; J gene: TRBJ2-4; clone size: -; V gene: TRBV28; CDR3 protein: CASSLFFSDWAKNIQYF; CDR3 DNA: TGTGCCAGCAGCCTATTTTTCTCCGACTGGGCCAAAAACATTCAGTACTTC
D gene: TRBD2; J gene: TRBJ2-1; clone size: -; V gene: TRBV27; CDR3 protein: CASSWDYGNEQFF; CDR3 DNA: TGTGCCAGCAGTTGGGACTACGGCAATGAGCAGTTCTTC